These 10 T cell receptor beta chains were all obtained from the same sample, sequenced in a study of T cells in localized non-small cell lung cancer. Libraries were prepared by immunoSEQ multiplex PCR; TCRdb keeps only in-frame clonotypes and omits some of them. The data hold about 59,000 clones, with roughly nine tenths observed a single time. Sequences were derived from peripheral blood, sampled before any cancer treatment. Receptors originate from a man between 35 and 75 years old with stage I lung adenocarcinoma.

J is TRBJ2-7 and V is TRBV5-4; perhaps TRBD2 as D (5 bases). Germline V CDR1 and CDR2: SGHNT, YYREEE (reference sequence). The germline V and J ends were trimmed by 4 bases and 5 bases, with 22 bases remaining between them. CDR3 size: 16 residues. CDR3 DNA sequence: TGTGCCAGCAGCGAGGGATCAGCGTCTCGAATCCACGAGCAGTACTTC. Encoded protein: CASSEGSASRIHEQYF.

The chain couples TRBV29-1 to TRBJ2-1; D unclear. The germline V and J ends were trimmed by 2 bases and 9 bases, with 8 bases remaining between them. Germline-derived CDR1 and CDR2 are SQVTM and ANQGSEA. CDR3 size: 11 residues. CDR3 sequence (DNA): TGCAGCGTTGAAAGGACGGTTGAGCAGTTCTTC. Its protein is CSVERTVEQFF.

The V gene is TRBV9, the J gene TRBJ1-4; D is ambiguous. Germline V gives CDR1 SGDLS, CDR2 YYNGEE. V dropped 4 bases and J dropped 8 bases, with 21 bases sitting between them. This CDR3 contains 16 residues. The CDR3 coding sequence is TGTGCCAGCAGCCCCGGTCCGACCGTCGGTTGGGAAAAACTGTTTTTT. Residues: CASSPGPTVGWEKLFF.

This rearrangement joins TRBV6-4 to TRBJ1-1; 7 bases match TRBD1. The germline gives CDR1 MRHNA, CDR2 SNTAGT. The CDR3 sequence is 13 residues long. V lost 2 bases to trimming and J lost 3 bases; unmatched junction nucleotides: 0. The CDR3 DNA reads TGTGCCAGCAGTGACAGGGGGCACACTGAAGCTTTCTTT. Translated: CASSDRGHTEAFF.

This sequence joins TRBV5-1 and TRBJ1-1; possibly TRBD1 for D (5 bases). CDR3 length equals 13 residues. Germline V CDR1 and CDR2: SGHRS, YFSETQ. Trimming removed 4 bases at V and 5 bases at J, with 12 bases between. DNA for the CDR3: TGCGCCAGCAGCCTGGGCGGGGCGACTGAAGCTTTCTTT. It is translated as CASSLGGATEAFF.

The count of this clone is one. The CDR3 bases are TGTGCCAGCAGCCAGCCCGAGGACAGGGGTGAGACCCAGTACTTC. This gives the protein CASSQPEDRGETQYF. The rearrangement links TRBV13 to TRBJ2-5; 9 nucleotides match TRBD1. Germline V gives CDR1 PRHDT, CDR2 FYEKMQ (reference sequence). CDR3 size: 15 residues. J gave up 5 bases and V 5 bases, and 9 bases lay outside the gene matches.

The DNA for the CDR3 is TGTGCCAGCAGCCAAGAGGGTAGCGGCCCCAGTGAGCAGTACTTC. This gives the protein CASSQEGSGPSEQYF. The J gene is TRBJ2-7, the V gene TRBV4-2, with a possible D match to TRBD2 (6 bases). This CDR3 comprises 15 residues. Germline CDR1 LGHNA, CDR2 YNFKEQ. Deletions cut 0 bases from V and 7 bases from J, with 16 bases between.

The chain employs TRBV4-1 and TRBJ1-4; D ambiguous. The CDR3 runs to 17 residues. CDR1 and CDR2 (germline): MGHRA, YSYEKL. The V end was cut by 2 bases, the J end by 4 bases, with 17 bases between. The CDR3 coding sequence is TGCGCCAGCAGCCAATTCCTTGGGGATCGTGGTAATGAAAAACTGTTTTTT. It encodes CASSQFLGDRGNEKLFF.

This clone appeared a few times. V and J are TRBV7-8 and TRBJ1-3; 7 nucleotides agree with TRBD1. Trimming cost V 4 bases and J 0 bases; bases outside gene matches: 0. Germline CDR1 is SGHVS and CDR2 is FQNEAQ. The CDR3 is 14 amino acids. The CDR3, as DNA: TGTGCCAGCAGCTACAGGGGCTCTGGAAACACCATATATTTT. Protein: CASSYRGSGNTIYF.

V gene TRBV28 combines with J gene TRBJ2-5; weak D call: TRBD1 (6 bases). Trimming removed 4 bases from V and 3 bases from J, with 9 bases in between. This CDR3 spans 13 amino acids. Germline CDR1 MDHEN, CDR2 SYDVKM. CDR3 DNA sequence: TGTGCCAGCAGTTCTGGGGGCGAAGAGACCCAGTACTTC. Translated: CASSSGGEETQYF.